The source of this TCR beta chain is a study of blood T cell repertoires in COVID-19. Overall study: The United States, Italy and Spain were the sources of the acute and convalescent COVID-19 samples. The analysed material was cDNA or gDNA that came from T cells, B-cell-depleted T cells, or PBMCs.

In the study's own analysis: Reference gene primer amplification yielded estimated nucleated cell counts. Here immunoSEQ multiplex PCR was the method, and the copy in TCRdb shows in-frame clones only, minus some. Clone size and V and J calls were adopted from that table, with D and trimming inferred from the DNA. The sample includes 200,000 to 300,000 clones, approximately 86% of them seen just once. V lost 3 bases to trimming and J lost 2 bases, with 12 bases between them. The CDR3 runs to 14 residues. Germline V gene data show CDR1 as SGHNT and CDR2 as YYREEE (reference sequence). The TCR sequence derives from a woman aged 25 to 39 who had recovered from COVID-19. The V call is TRBV5-4, the J call TRBJ2-7; D is possibly TRBD1 (5 bases). Sequenced sample: peripheral blood. CDR3 amino acids: CASSSQTVAYEQYF. The CDR3 nucleotides read TGTGCCAGCAGCTCCCAGACAGTAGCCTACGAGCAGTACTTC. Filled out from reference TRBV5-4 and TRBJ2-7, the complete variable domain reads ETGVTQSPTHLIKTRGQQVTLRCSSQSGHNTVSWYQQALGQGPQFIFQYYREEENGRGNFPPRFSGLQFPNYSSELNVNALELDDSALYLCASSSQTVAYEQYFGPGTRLTVT.